This TCR beta chain stems from a study of blood T cells in healthy people across ages. Findings and caveats of the study: Higher diversity and more naive CD4+ cells were features of long-lived donors, compared to aged donors. Because donor CMV status was unknown, expanded clonotype changes were possibly confounded.

This clonotype occurred a few times. Its antigen is undetermined. The CDR3 contains 16 residues. Germline CDR1 reads MDHEN; CDR2 reads SYDVKM. V was pared by 6 bases and J by 1 base, with 18 bases between. Next came a second PCR, run for about 7 to 12 cycles, which used a sample-barcoded 5' primer along with a J-beta primer mix. TCRdb itself ran the 5' RACE reads through MiXCR, one entry per CDR3 protein. The sample comprises approximately 820,000 distinct CDR3 sequences, around 42% of which are singletons, and 15% to 25% rests with the top ten. This chain joins TRBV28 and TRBJ2-5, with D possibly being TRBD2 (6 bases). The sample was blood. This TCR derives from a man in his sixties in good health. In nucleotides, the CDR3 is TGTGCCAGCAGCTCGGGACGGAGGGTTTTCCAAGAGACCCAGTACTTC. It codes for CASSSGRRVFQETQYF.